A selection of T cell receptor beta chains follows, all from one sample in a study of control samples from healthy donors and cancer patients. Using immunoSEQ multiplex PCR, the repertoire was profiled, and TCRdb retains in-frame clones only, with some absent. The sample records more than 110,000 clones, 75% to 90% being singletons. Sequencing was performed on blood. The receptors were gathered from a woman younger than 45 in good health. CDR3s leave out the opening cysteine and the closing phenylalanine or tryptophan. The order of the fields is V gene, CDR3 protein.

>TRBV3-1/TRBV3-2
ASSQGVRTGYEYGNQPQH
>TRBV24-1
ATSDLGPTAGELF
>TRBV7-2
ASSRDRGIVREGGTQY
>TRBV5-1
ASSLGQGTGNTIY
>TRBV6-4
ASSDSGGGGQPQH
>TRBV24-1
ATSDFVRTGHLSYEQY
>TRBV2
ASTYSGGRYEQY
>TRBV3-1/TRBV3-2
ASSQEPTGKRYT
>TRBV6-1
ASSEGGGYGYT
>TRBV6-5
ASSYGGADRDYT
>TRBV28
ASSPLANYGYT
>TRBV27
ASSSYRGSYNEQF
>TRBV6-5
ATKTSGNTGELF
>TRBV19
ARQAGVGNEQF
>TRBV7-9
ASSLYRAQETQY
>TRBV7-2
ASSTHRGDTEAF
>TRBV9
ASSANRGADTQY
>TRBV24-1
ATMDSSYNEQF
>TRBV2
ASRAGLSNQPQH
>TRBV15
ATSREGAGASYEQY
>TRBV18
ASSATGQSNEQF
>TRBV7-2
ASSPGVAQY
>TRBV28
ASSLQGVYEQY